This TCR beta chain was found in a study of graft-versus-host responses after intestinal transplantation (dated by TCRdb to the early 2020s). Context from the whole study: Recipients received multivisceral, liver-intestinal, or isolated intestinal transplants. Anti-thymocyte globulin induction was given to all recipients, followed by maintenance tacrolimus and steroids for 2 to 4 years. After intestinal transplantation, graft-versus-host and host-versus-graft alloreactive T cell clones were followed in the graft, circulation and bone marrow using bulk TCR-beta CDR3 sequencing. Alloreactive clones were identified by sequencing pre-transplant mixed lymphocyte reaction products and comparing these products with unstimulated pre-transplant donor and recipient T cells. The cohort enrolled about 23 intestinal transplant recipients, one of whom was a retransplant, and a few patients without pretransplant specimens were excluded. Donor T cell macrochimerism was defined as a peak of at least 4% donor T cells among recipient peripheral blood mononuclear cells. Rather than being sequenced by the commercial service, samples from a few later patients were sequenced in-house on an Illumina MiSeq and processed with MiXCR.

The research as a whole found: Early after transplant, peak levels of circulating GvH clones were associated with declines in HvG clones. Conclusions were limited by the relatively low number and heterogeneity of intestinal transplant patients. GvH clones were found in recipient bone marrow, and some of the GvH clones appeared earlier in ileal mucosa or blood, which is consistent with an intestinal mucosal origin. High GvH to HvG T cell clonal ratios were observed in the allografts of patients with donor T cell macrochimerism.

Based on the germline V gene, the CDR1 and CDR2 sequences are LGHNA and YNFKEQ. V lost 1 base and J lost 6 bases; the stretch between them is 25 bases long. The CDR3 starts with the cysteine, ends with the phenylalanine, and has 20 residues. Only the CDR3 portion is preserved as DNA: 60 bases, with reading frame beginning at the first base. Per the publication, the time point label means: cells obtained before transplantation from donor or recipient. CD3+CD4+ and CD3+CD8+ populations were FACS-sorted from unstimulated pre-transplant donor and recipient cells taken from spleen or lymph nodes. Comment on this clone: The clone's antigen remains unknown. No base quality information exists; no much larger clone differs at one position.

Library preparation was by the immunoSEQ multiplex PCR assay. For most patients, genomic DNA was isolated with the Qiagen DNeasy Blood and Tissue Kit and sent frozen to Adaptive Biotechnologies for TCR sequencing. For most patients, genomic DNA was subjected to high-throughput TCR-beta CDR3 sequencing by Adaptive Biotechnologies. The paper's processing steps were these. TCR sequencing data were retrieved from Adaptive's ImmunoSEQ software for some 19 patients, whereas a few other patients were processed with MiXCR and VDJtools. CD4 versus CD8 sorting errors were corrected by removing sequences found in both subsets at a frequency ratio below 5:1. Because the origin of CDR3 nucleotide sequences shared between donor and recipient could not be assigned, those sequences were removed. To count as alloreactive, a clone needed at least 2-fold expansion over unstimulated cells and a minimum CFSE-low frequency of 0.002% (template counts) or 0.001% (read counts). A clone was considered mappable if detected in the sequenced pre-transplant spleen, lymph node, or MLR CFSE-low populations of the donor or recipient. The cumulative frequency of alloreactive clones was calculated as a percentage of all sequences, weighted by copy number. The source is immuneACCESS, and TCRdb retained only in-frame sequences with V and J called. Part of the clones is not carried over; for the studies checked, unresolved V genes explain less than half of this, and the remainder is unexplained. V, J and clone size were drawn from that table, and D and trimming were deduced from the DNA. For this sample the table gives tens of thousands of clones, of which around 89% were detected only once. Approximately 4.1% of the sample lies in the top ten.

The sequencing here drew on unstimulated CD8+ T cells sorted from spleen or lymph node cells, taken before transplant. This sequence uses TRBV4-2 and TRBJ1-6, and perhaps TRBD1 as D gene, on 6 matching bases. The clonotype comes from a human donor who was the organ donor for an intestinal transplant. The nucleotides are TGTGCCAGCAGCCAAGCCAGGGGTTACAGGTCACCTTGGGGTAATTCACCCCTCCACTTT. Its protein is CASSQARGYRSPWGNSPLHF.